What follows are 21 T cell receptor beta chains derived from one specimen sequenced in a study of cytomegalovirus exposure and HLA in healthy donors. Use of 60 Vbeta and 13 Jbeta primers characterized the PCR. Measured with immunoSEQ multiplex PCR; TCRdb has only the in-frame clones, and not every one. The sample holds 150,000 to 200,000 clones, over 75% seen once. Sequencing was performed on PBMCs. The receptors originated from a girl under two years old in good health and CMV-seronegative.

J is TRBJ1-4 and V is TRBV5-1, with TRBD1 as a possible D gene (6 bases). This CDR3 has 15 amino acids. The V end lost 3 bases, the J end lost 5 bases, and 14 bases lay between the germline ends. Germline V CDR1 and CDR2: SGHRS, YFSETQ. In DNA, the CDR3 is TGCGCCAGCAGCTCCCTACAGGGAAGGAATGAAAAACTGTTTTTT. Its translation: CASSSLQGRNEKLFF.

The DNA of the CDR3 is TGTGCCAGCAGTCGCGGGACCCTTTATGGCTACACCTTC. Translating it yields CASSRGTLYGYTF. V gene TRBV27 combines with J gene TRBJ1-2; D is perhaps TRBD1 (5 bases). Germline V gene sequence: CDR1 MNHEY, CDR2 SMNVEV (reference sequence). This CDR3 is 13 amino acids long. Trimming left V 5 bases short and J 5 bases short, with 12 bases between.

This chain links TRBV27 with TRBJ2-7, with TRBD2 identical over 11 bases. The CDR3 runs 17 residues. Germline values: CDR1 MNHEY, CDR2 SMNVEV (reference sequence). Unmatched junction bases numbered 15, after V lost 8 bases and J lost 3 bases. The CDR3 is CASGRLATSGSVYEQYF. The CDR3 DNA sequence: TGTGCCAGCGGCCGTTTAGCTACTAGCGGGAGTGTCTACGAGCAGTACTTC.

This sequence joins TRBV9 and TRBJ1-2, with TRBD1 as a possible D gene (5 bases). The CDR3 is 13 residues long. Germline lookup yields CDR1 SGDLS and CDR2 YYNGEE. The V gene lost 0 bases and the J gene lost 4 bases, with 7 bases spanning the gap. The CDR3 nucleotides read TGTGCCAGCAGCGTAGGGCAGGGCTATGGCTACACCTTC. Amino acids: CASSVGQGYGYTF.

The J gene is TRBJ2-2, the V gene TRBV5-5, with 15 bases lining up with TRBD2. Germline trimming cut 3 bases from V and 6 bases from J; bases unmatched to any gene: 3. Germline V lookup: CDR1 SGHKS, CDR2 YYEKEE (reference sequence). This CDR3 comprises 16 residues. The CDR3 reads CASSSRTSGGAGELFF. CDR3 coding DNA: TGTGCCAGCAGCTCCCGGACTAGCGGGGGGGCCGGGGAGCTGTTTTTT.

The V call is TRBV7-9, the J call TRBJ1-3; D may be TRBD1 (6 bases). V was trimmed by 5 bases and J by 4 bases, leaving 15 bases between them. The CDR3 runs 15 residues. Germline V gene data show CDR1 as SEHNR and CDR2 as FQNEAQ (reference sequence). The CDR3, as DNA: TGTGCCAGCAGCGTCAGGGGTATCGACGGAAACACCATATATTTT. Amino acids: CASSVRGIDGNTIYF.

This clone has just a few counts. The junction departs from germline at one end; a sequencing error may be responsible. The chain links TRBV29-1 to TRBJ1-1, with unresolved D. This CDR3 region has 10 residues. Germline CDR1 reads SQVTM; CDR2 reads ANQGSEA. CDR3 nucleotides: TGCAGCGTTGAGGGTCTTAACCCAGCGTTT. Amino acids: CSVEGLNPAF.

The chain carries TRBV19 and TRBJ2-4; possible D gene TRBD1, 6 bases. Germline assignment: CDR1 LNHDA and CDR2 SQIVND (reference sequence). The CDR3 consists of 13 residues. V was trimmed by 4 bases and J by 3 bases, leaving 7 bases between them. For the CDR3, the DNA is TGTGCCAGTAGTACGGACAGCAAAAACATTCAGTACTTC. It specifies CASSTDSKNIQYF.

The CDR3 DNA is TGTGCCAGTAGTATGGACAGGGGAAACTCTGGGGCCAACGTCCTGACTTTC. As protein: CASSMDRGNSGANVLTF. This chain links TRBV19 with TRBJ2-6; 9 bases align to TRBD1. In germline, CDR1 is LNHDA, CDR2 SQIVND (reference sequence). V shed 3 bases and J 0 bases; nucleotides not matched to a gene: 3. CDR3 length: 17 amino acids.

The chain joins TRBV5-8 to TRBJ2-5; 8 bases map to TRBD1. The CDR3 sequence is 15 residues long. Trimming removed 6 bases from V and 5 bases from J; junction bases left unmatched: 12. Per the germline V gene, CDR1 is SGHTS and CDR2 is YDEGEE. CDR3 in amino acids: CASNRGSGGVETQYF. CDR3 bases: TGTGCCAGCAACAGGGGGTCCGGCGGGGTGGAGACCCAGTACTTC. The full variable domain, with the rest looked up from reference TRBV5-8 and TRBJ2-5, is EAGVTQSPTHLIKTRGQQATLRCSPISGHTSVYWYQQALGLGLQFLLWYDEGEERNRGNFPPRFSGRQFPNYSSELNVNALELEDSALYLCASNRGSGGVETQYFGPGTRLLVL.

This rearrangement joins TRBV6-5 to TRBJ2-5, with D possibly TRBD2 on 7 matching bases. Trimming pared 6 bases from V and 2 bases from J, leaving 16 bases between. CDR1 is MNHEY and CDR2 is SVGAGI in the germline V gene. The CDR3 loop spans 15 amino acids. In DNA form, the CDR3 reads TGTGCCAGCAGCTACCGGGGGGCTATACAAGAGACCCAGTACTTC. Residues: CASSYRGAIQETQYF.

J is TRBJ2-7 and V is TRBV6-7; D is ambiguous. TRBV6-7 is an ORF, with its function uncertain. The CDR3 consists of 15 residues. Trimming left V 0 bases short and J 3 bases short, with 12 bases between. The CDR3 DNA follows: TGTGCCAGCAGTTACTCGAGGCAGTTAGTCTACGAGCAGTACTTC. Encoded protein: CASSYSRQLVYEQYF.

The chain carries TRBV6-5 and TRBJ2-1, with TRBD2 matching over 8 bases. V shed 2 bases and J 10 bases; nucleotides not matched to a gene: 7. The CDR3 extends over 14 amino acids. Germline assignment: CDR1 MNHEY and CDR2 SVGAGI. The CDR3 bases are TGTGCCAGCAGTTACCGGGAGGGCCCTCAAGAGCAGTTCTTC. Residues: CASSYREGPQEQFF.

The chain employs TRBV12-5 and TRBJ2-3; 8 nucleotides align to TRBD2. V dropped 0 bases and J dropped 5; count of bases not matched to a gene: 10. The CDR3 sequence is 17 residues long. Germline V gene lookup returns CDR1 LGHNT and CDR2 FRNRAP. The CDR3 coding sequence is TGTGCTAGTGGTTTGGTCCTCGGCGGGCGGGAGGTAGATACGCAGTATTTT. Translated: CASGLVLGGREVDTQYF.

This clone showed up just a few times. This sequence joins TRBV12-5 and TRBJ2-2, with D uncertain. CDR1 is LGHNT, CDR2 FRNRAP, per germline. This CDR3 spans 13 amino acids. The V end was cut by 6 bases, the J end by 6 bases, with 11 bases between. CDR3 sequence: CASGTERPGELFF. CDR3 coding DNA: TGTGCTAGTGGGACTGAGAGACCCGGGGAGCTGTTTTTT.

This chain joins TRBV5-1 and TRBJ1-6, with D hard to call. The CDR3 is 14 amino acids. V lost 5 bases and J lost 5, with 11 bases in between. Per the germline V gene, CDR1 is SGHRS and CDR2 is YFSETQ. CDR3 coding DNA: TGCGCCAGCAGTAAGCGGGCGAATAATTCACCCCTCCACTTT. This gives the protein CASSKRANNSPLHF.

This sequence joins TRBV27 and TRBJ2-7; 9 bases match TRBD1. The CDR3 is 15 residues long. Germline V gene lookup returns CDR1 MNHEY and CDR2 SMNVEV (reference sequence). The V gene end was trimmed by 6 bases and the J gene end by 4 bases; junction bases not matched to a gene: 10. The CDR3 loop is CASRRTGTGFYEQYF. CDR3 nucleotides: TGTGCCAGCAGAAGAACCGGGACAGGGTTTTACGAGCAGTACTTC.

The chain combines TRBV30 with TRBJ2-1, with 7 bases that match TRBD2. Germline values: CDR1 GTSNPN, CDR2 SVGIG (reference sequence). The ends lost 4 bases at V and 6 bases at J; junction bases unmatched: 0. The length of the CDR3 is 11 residues. The CDR3 DNA sequence: TGTGCCTGGACTAGCGGCAATGAGCAGTTCTTC. It codes for CAWTSGNEQFF.

V gene TRBV19 combines with J gene TRBJ2-5; 8 nucleotides align to TRBD1. Germline assignment: CDR1 LNHDA and CDR2 SQIVND (reference sequence). Trimming at V came to 7 bases and at J to 4 bases, leaving 5 bases not matched to a gene. The CDR3 extends over 13 amino acids. The CDR3 nucleotides are TGTGCCAGTACCCCGACAGGGGCAGAGACCCAGTACTTC. It codes for CASTPTGAETQYF.

V usage is TRBV30 and J usage is TRBJ1-1; D is perhaps TRBD1 (5 bases). Germline CDR1 GTSNPN, CDR2 SVGIG (reference sequence). This CDR3 spans 15 amino acids. V dropped 3 bases and J dropped 5 bases, with 19 bases sitting between them. The CDR3 DNA reads as TGTGCCTGGAGGGGGGTCCGGGGGTATACTACTGAAGCTTTCTTT. It codes for CAWRGVRGYTTEAFF.

This chain connects TRBV15 to TRBJ1-5, with D unresolved. This CDR3 has 16 amino acids. Germline assignment: CDR1 LNHNV and CDR2 YYDKDF (reference sequence). The V gene lost 2 bases and the J gene lost 10 bases, with 21 bases spanning the gap. The CDR3 region is CATSRLPGEVIEPQHF. DNA of the CDR3: TGTGCCACCAGCAGACTTCCGGGAGAAGTGATAGAACCCCAGCATTTT. Using reference TRBV15 and TRBJ1-5 for the parts outside the CDR3, the full variable domain is DAMVIQNPRYQVTQFGKPVTLSCSQTLNHNVMYWYQQKSSQAPKLLFHYYDKDFNNEADTPDNFQSRRPNTSFCFLDIRSPGLGDTAMYLCATSRLPGEVIEPQHFGDGTRLSIL.